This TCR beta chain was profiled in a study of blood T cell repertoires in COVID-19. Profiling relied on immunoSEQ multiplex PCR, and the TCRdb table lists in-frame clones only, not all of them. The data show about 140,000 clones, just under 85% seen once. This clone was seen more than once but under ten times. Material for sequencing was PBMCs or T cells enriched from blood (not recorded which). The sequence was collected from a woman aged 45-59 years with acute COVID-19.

The CDR3 coding sequence is TGTGCCAGCAGTGTAGGTACTAGCGGGACCTCCTACGAGCAGTACTTC. It yields the protein CASSVGTSGTSYEQYF. This chain links TRBV2 with TRBJ2-7; 10 nucleotides agree with TRBD2. The CDR3 runs 16 residues. The germline V gene encodes CDR1 SNHLY and CDR2 FYNNEI. V trimming: 4 bases; J trimming: 0 bases; junction bases outside the gene matches: 6. Variable domain in full (rest from reference TRBV2 and TRBJ2-7): EPEVTQTPSHQVTQMGQEVILRCVPISNHLYFYWYRQILGQKVEFLVSFYNNEISEKSEIFDDQFSVERPDGSNFTLKIRSTKLEDSAMYFCASSVGTSGTSYEQYFGPGTRLTVT.